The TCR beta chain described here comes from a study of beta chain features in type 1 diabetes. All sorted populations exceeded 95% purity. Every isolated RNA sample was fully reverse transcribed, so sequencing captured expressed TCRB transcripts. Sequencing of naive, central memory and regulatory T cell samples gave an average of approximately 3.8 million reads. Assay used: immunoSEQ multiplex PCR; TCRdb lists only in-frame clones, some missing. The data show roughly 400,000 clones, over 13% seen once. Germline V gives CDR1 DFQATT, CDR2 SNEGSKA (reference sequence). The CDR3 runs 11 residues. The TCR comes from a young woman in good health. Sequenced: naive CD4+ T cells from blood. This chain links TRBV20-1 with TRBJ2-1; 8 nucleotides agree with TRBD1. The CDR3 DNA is TGCGGGGGACAGGACTACAATGAGCAGTTCTTC. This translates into CGGQDYNEQFF.